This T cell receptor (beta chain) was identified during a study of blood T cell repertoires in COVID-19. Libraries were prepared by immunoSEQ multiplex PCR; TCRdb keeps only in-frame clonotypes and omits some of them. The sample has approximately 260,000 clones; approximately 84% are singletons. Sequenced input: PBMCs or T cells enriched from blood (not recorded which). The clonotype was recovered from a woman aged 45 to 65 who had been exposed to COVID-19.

CDR3 nucleotides: TGTGCCTGGAGTGTCGGGGGGGGGAGAGGGAACACTGAAGCTTTCTTT. This translates into CAWSVGGGRGNTEAFF. This chain connects TRBV30 to TRBJ1-1; tentatively, D is TRBD1 (5 bases). Germline V lookup: CDR1 GTSNPN, CDR2 SVGIG (reference sequence). CDR3 length: 16 amino acids. Trimming cost V 0 bases and J 1 base, with 15 bases left between them.